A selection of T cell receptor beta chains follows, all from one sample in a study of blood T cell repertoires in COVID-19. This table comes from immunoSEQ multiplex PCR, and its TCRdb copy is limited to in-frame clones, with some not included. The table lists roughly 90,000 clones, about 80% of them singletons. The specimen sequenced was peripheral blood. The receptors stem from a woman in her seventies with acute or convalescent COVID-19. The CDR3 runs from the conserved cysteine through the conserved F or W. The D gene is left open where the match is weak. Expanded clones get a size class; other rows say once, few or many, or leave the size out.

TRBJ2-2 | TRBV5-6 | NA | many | TGTGCCAGCAGCTTGGGCAGGGATAGCACCGGGGAGCTGTTTTTT | CASSLGRDSTGELFF
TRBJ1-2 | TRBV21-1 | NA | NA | TGTGCCAGCAGCAAAGAACAGGGGCTCTATGGCTACACCTTC | CASSKEQGLYGYTF
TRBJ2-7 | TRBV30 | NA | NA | TGTGCCTGGAAACCAGGGGTCCCCTCCTACGAGCAGTACTTC | CAWKPGVPSYEQYF
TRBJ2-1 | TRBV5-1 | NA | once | TGCGCCAGCAGCGTTCCGACTGCATCCAATGAGCAGTTCTTC | CASSVPTASNEQFF
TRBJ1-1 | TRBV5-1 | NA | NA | TGCGCCAGCAGCAAAGCGGGTCCGAACACTGAAGCTTTCTTT | CASSKAGPNTEAFF
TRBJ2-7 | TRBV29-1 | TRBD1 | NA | TGCAGCGTTGAAGGACAGGGTGGCTTCGAGCAGTACTTC | CSVEGQGGFEQYF
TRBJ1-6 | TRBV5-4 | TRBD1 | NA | TGTGCCAGCAGACAGACAGGGGAGAATTCACCCCTCCACTTT | CASRQTGENSPLHF
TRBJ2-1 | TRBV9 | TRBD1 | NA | TGTGCCAGCAGCCCGGGGACAGGGAGGATCACCTACAATGAGCAGTTCTTC | CASSPGTGRITYNEQFF
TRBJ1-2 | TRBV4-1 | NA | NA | TGCGCCAGCAGCCAAGTATTGAACTATGGCTACACCTTC | CASSQVLNYGYTF
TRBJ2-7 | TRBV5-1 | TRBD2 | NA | TGCGCCAGCCGCGGGGGGCCCTACGAGCAGTACTTC | CASRGGPYEQYF
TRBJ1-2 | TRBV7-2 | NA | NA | TGTGCCAGCAGCCGTGACAGGTTCTATGGCTACACCTTC | CASSRDRFYGYTF
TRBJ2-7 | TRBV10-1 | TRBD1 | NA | TGCGCCAGCAGTGACGACAGGGGAGGCTACGAGCAGTACTTC | CASSDDRGGYEQYF
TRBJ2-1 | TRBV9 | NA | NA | TGTGCCAGCAGCGTTGGCTCTAGCTCCTACAATGAGCAGTTCTTC | CASSVGSSSYNEQFF
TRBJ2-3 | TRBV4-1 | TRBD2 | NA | TGCGCCAGCAGCCAGCCGACTAGCAGTGGCACAGATACGCAGTATTTT | CASSQPTSSGTDTQYF
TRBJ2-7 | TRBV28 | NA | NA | TGTGCCAGCAGTGGGGTGGGGGCCAACTCCTACGAGCAGTACTTC | CASSGVGANSYEQYF
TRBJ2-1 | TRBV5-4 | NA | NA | TGTGCCAGCACCTCGGAGCCCCTGATTGGTGAGCAGTTCTTC | CASTSEPLIGEQFF
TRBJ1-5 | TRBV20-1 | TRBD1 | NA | TGCAGTGCTAGTTTAGGGGGCGGTCAGCCCCAGCATTTT | CSASLGGGQPQHF
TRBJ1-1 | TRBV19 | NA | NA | TGTGCCAGTACCCCCACAGGGTTCGACACTGAAGCTTTCTTT | CASTPTGFDTEAFF
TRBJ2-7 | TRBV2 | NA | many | TGTGCCAGCAGAGATAGGCCCGGGGGCGAGCAGTACTTC | CASRDRPGGEQYF
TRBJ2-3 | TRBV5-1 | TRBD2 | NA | TGCGCCAGCGGTCTAGCGGGAGAGGTAGATACGCAGTATTTT | CASGLAGEVDTQYF
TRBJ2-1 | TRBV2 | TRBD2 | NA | TGTGCCAGCAGTGAAACCCTAGGGAGGGGTACTGAGCAGTTCTTC | CASSETLGRGTEQFF
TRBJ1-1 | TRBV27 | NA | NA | TGTGCCAGCAGTTCACTCCCTACAGGGAACACTGAAGCTTTCTTT | CASSSLPTGNTEAFF
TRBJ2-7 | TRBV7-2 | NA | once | TGTGCCAGCAGCTTAGCGGGACACTTCCTACGAGGGCAGTACTTC | CASSLAGHFLRGQYF
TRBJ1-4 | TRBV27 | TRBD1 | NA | TGTGCCAGCTCTCCTGGGGGCAGGGGGCGGACTAATGAAAAACTGTTTTTT | CASSPGGRGRTNEKLFF
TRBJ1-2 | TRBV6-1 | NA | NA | TGTGCCAGCAGTGAAGGAGGGAGGGACGGATACACCTTC | CASSEGGRDGYTF
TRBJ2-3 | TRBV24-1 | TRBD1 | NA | TGTGCCACCAGTGATGTATCCGGGACAGGGGCAGATACGCAGTATTTT | CATSDVSGTGADTQYF
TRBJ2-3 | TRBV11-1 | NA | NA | TGTGCCAGCAGCTTACTACAGGGAACAGATACGCAGTATTTT | CASSLLQGTDTQYF
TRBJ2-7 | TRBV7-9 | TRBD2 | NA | TGTGCCAGCATGACTAGCGGGCTACGGGAGCAGTACTTC | CASMTSGLREQYF
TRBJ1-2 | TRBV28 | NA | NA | TGTGCCAGCAGTTTAGAGGCAGGGCGAGGCTACACCTTC | CASSLEAGRGYTF
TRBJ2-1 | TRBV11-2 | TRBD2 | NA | TGTGCCAGCAGCTTAGTAGGGACTAGCGGGGGGGCAACATACAATGAGCAGTTCTTC | CASSLVGTSGGATYNEQFF
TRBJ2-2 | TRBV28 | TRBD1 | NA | TGTGCCAGCCTCCGCGCCAGGGGGTTGGCCGGGGAGCTGTTTTTT | CASLRARGLAGELFF
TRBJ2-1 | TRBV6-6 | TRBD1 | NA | TGTGCCAGCGGACAGGGTAAATTTAATGAGCAGTTCTTC | CASGQGKFNEQFF
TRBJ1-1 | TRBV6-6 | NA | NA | TGTGCCAGCAGTTACGTCTCGGGTGGCACTGAAGCTTTCTTT | CASSYVSGGTEAFF
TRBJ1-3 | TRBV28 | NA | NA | TGTGCCAGCAGTTGGTACAGATCTGGAAACACCATATATTTT | CASSWYRSGNTIYF